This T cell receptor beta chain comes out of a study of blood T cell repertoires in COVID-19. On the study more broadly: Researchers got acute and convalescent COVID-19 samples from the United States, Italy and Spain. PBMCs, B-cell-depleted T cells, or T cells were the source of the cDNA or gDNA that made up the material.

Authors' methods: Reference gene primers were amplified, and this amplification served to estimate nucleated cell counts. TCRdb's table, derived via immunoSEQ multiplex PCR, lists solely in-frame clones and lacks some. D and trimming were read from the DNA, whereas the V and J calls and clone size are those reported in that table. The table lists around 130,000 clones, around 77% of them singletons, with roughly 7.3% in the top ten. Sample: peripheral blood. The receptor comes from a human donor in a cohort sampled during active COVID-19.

The CDR3 nucleotides read TGTGCCAGCAGCTTGTTCGGGGAACCTAACTATGGCTACACCTTC. Residues: CASSLFGEPNYGYTF. The chain has TRBV5-4 and TRBJ1-2; no clear D gene. Per the germline V gene, CDR1 is SGHNT and CDR2 is YYREEE (reference sequence). The CDR3 has 15 amino acids. Deletions cut 1 base from V and 0 bases from J, with 10 bases between. Together with reference TRBV5-4 and TRBJ1-2, the CDR3 gives the full variable domain: ETGVTQSPTHLIKTRGQQVTLRCSSQSGHNTVSWYQQALGQGPQFIFQYYREEENGRGNFPPRFSGLQFPNYSSELNVNALELDDSALYLCASSLFGEPNYGYTFGSGTRLTVV.